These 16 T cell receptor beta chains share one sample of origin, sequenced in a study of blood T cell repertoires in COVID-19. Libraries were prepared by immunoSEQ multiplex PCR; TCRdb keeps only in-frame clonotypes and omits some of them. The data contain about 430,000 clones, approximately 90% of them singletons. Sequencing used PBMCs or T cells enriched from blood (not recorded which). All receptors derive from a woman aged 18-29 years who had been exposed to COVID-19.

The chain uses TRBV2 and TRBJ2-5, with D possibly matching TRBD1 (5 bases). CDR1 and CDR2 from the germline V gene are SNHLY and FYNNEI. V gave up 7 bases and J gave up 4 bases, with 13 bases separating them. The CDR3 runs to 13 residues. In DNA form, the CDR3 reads TGTGCCAGCAACGTTCAGGGCGGAGAGACCCAGTACTTC. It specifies CASNVQGGETQYF.

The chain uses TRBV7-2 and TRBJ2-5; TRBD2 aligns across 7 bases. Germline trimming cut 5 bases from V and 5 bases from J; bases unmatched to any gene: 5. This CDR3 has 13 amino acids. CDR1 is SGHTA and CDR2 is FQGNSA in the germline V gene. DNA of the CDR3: TGTGCCAGCAGCCGGGGGGTGGAGGAGACCCAGTACTTC. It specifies CASSRGVEETQYF.

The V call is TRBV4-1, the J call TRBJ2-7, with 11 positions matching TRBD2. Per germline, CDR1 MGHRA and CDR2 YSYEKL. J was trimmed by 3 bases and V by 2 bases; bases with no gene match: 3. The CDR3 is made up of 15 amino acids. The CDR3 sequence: CASSQSGLADYEQYF. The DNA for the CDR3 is TGCGCCAGCAGCCAATCGGGACTAGCGGACTACGAGCAGTACTTC.

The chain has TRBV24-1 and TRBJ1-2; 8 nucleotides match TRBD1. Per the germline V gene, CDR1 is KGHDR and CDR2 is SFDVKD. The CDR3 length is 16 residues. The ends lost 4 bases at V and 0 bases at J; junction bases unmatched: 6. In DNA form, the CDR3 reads TGTGCCACCAGTGACCCCGGACAGGGAGCTAACTATGGCTACACCTTC. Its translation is CATSDPGQGANYGYTF.

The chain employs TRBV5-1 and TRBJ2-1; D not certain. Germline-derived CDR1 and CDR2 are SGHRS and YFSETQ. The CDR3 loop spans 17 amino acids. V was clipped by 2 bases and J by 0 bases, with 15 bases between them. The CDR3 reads CASSFGTGPSSYNEQFF. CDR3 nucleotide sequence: TGCGCCAGCAGCTTCGGAACTGGGCCAAGCTCCTACAATGAGCAGTTCTTC. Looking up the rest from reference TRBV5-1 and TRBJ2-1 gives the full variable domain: KAGVTQTPRYLIKTRGQQVTLSCSPISGHRSVSWYQQTPGQGLQFLFEYFSETQRNKGNFPGRFSGRQFSNSRSEMNVSTLELGDSALYLCASSFGTGPSSYNEQFFGPGTRLTVL.

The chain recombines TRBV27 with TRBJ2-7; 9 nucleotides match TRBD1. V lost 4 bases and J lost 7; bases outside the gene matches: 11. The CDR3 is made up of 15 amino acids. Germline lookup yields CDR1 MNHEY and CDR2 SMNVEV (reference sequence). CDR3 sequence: CASSSWGQGVREQYF. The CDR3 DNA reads TGTGCCAGCAGTTCTTGGGGACAGGGTGTGAGAGAGCAGTACTTC.

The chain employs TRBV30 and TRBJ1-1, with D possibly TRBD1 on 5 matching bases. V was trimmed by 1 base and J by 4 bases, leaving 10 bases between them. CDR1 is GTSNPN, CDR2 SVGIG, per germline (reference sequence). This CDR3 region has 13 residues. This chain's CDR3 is CAWSGGLGTEAFF. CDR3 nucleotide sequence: TGTGCCTGGAGTGGGGGCTTGGGCACTGAAGCTTTCTTT. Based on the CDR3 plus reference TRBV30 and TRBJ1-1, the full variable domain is SQTIHQWPATLVQPVGSPLSLECTVEGTSNPNLYWYRQAAGRGLQLLFYSVGIGQISSEVPQNLSASRPQDRQFILSSKKLLLSDSGFYLCAWSGGLGTEAFFGQGTRLTVV.

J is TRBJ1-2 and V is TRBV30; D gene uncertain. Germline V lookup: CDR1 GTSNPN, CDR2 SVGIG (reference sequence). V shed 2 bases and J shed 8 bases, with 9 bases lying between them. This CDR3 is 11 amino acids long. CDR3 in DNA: TGTGCCTGGAGTATTTCTGGCGGCTACACCTTC. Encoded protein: CAWSISGGYTF.

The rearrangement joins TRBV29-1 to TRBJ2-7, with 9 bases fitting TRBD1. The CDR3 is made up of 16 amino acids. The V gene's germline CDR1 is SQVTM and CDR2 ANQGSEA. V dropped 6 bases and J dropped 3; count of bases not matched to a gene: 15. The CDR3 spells CSVQKTGGRSGYEQYF. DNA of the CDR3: TGCAGCGTCCAAAAAACAGGGGGCCGAAGTGGCTACGAGCAGTACTTC.

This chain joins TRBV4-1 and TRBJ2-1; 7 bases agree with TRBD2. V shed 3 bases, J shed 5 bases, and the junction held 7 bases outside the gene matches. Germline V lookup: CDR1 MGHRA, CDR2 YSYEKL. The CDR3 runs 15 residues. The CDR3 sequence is CASSQPGTTNNEQFF. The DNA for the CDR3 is TGCGCCAGCAGCCAGCCCGGGACTACAAACAATGAGCAGTTCTTC.

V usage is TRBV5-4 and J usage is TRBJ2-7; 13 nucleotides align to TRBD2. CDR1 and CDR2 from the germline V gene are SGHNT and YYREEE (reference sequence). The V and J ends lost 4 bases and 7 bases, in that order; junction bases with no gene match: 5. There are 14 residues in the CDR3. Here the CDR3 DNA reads TGTGCCAGCAGCCCGCCGGGACTAGCGGGGGAGCAGTACTTC. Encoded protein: CASSPPGLAGEQYF.

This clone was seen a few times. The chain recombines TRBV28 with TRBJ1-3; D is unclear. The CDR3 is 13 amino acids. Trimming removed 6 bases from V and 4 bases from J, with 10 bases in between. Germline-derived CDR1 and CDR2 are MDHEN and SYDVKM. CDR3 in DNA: TGTGCCAGCAGGCTGGGCGCGGGAAACACCATATATTTT. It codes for CASRLGAGNTIYF. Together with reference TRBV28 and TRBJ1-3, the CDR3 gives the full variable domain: DVKVTQSSRYLVKRTGEKVFLECVQDMDHENMFWYRQDPGLGLRLIYFSYDVKMKEKGDIPEGYSVSREKKERFSLILESASTNQTSMYLCASRLGAGNTIYFGEGSWLTVV.

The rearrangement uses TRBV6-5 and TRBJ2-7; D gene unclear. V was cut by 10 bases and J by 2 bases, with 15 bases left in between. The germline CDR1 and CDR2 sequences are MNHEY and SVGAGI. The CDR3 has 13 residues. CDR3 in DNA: TGTGCCATCCTGAATGGGCAGACCTACGAGCAGTACTTC. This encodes CAILNGQTYEQYF.

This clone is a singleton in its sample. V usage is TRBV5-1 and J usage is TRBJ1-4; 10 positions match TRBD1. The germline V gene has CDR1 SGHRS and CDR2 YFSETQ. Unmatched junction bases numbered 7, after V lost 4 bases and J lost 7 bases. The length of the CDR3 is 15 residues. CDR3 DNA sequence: TGCGCCAGCAGCCCGAACCGGGACAGGGGTGAAAAACTGTTTTTT. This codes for CASSPNRDRGEKLFF.

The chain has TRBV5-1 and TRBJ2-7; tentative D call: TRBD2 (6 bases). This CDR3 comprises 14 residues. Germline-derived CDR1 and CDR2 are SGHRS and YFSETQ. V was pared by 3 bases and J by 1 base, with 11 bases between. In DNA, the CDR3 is TGCGCCAGCAGCTCATCCGGGGGATCCTACGAGCAGTACTTC. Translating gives CASSSSGGSYEQYF.

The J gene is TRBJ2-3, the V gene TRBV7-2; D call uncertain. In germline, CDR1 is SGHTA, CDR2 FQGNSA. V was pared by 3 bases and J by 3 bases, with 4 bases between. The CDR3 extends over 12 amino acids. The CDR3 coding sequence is TGTGCCAGCAGCTTCCGGACAGATACGCAGTATTTT. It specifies CASSFRTDTQYF.